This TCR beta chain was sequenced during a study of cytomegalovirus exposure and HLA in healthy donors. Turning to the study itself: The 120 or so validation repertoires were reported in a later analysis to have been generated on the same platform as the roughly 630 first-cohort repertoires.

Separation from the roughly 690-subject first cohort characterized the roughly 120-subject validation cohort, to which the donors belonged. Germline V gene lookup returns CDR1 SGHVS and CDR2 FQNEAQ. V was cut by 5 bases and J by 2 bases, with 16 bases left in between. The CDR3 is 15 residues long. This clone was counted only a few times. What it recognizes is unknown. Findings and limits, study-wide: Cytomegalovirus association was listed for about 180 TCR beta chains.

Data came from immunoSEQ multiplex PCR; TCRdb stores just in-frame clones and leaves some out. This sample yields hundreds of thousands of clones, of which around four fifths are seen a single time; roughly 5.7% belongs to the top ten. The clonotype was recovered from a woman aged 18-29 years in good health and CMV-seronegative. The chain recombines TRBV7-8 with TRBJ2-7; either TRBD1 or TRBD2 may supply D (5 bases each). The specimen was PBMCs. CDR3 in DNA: TGTGCCAGCAGCGCTAGGGACCTCAACCCCTACGAGCAGTACTTC. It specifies CASSARDLNPYEQYF.